This T cell receptor (beta chain) was recovered during a study of regulatory T cells in long-lasting Graves disease. With iRepertoire HTBI primers and Arm-PCR of CDR3 regions, TCR beta libraries were built. TCRdb re-analysed the multiplex PCR reads in MiXCR, keeping a single row per CDR3 protein. The sample holds around 300,000 distinct CDR3 sequences, around a fifth seen once. The table lists this clonotype with a few counts. The antigen is not known. This CDR3 comprises 12 residues. V lost 3 bases and J lost 1, with 3 bases in between. Germline values: CDR1 SGDLS, CDR2 YYNGEE. The study's findings and limits: Favored usage of TRBV28, TRBJ1-2 and TRBJ2-5 was recorded in persistent disease. For persistent Graves' patients, TCR diversity was lower than for newly diagnosed ones.

As for time point: persistent/refractory GD, antithyroid drugs over 5 years with positive TRAb. The TCR library was made from RNA extracted from PBMCs. Source: peripheral blood mononuclear cells (PBMCs), taken when the disease was refractory, from a patient treated with antithyroid drugs. The TCR comes from a female donor with Graves disease. The chain employs TRBV9 and TRBJ2-3; D gene uncertain. CDR3 residues: CASSECTDTQYF. The CDR3 nucleotides read TGTGCCAGCAGCGAGTGCACAGATACGCAGTATTTT.